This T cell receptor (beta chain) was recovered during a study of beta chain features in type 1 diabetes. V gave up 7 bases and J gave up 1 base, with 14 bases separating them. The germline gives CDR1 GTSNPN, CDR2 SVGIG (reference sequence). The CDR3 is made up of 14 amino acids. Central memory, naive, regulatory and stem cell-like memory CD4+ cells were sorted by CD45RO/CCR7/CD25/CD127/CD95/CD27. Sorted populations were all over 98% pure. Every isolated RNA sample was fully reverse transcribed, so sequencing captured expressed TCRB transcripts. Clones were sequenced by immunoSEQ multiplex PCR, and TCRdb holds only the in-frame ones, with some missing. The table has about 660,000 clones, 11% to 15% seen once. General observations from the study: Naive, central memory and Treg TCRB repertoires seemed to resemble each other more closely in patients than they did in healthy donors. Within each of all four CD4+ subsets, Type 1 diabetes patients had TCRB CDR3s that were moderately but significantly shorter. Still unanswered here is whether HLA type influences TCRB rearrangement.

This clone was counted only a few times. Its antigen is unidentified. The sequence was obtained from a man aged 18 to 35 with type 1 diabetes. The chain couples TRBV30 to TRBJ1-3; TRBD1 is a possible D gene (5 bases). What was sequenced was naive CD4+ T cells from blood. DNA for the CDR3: TGTGCCTCCCCCTCCGGGGGTTCTGGAAACACCATATATTTT. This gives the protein CASPSGGSGNTIYF.